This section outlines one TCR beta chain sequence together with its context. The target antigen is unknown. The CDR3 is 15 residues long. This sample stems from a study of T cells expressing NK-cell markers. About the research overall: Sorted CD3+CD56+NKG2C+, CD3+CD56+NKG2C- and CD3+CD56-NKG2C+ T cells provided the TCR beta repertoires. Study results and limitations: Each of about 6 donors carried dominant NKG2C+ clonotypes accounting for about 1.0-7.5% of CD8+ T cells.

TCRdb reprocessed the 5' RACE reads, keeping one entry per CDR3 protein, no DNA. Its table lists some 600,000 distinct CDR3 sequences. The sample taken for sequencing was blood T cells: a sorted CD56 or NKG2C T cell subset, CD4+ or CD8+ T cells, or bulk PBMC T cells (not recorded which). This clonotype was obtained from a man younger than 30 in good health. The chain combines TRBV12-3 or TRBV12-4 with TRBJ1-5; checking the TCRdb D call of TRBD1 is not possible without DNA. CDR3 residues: CASSLRPQGSQPQHF.